These T cell receptor beta chains were read from a single sample in a study of metastatic and nonmetastatic thyroid tumors. TCRdb re-analyzed the PCR reads using MiXCR. The sample contains 91,000 or so clones, about 12% of which appear only once. The sequenced material came from blood. The receptors come from a female donor with papillary thyroid cancer or a benign thyroid nodule (not recorded which). Some clones in this sample may be carry-over from other donors' samples. Each CDR3 is given with its conserved first and last residue. The D gene is left open where the match is weak. Some rows mark clone size as missing; the rest say once, few, many or name a class of expanded clone.

>-|TRBV9|many|TRBJ1-2
CASSVAGDTSGYTF
TGTGCCAGCAGCGTAGCGGGGGACACCTCTGGCTACACCTTC
>-|TRBV28|-|TRBJ1-2
CASSFVAQANCYTF
TGTGCCAGCAGTTTCGTGGCGCAGGCCAACTGCTACACCTTC
>TRBD1|TRBV6-1|many|TRBJ1-2
CASTRSGQANYDYTF
TGTGCCAGCACCCGATCGGGACAGGCGAACTATGACTACACCTTC
>-|TRBV6-6|many|TRBJ2-5
CASSYSPGQGWETQYF
TGTGCCAGCAGTTACTCCCCGGGGCAGGGCTGGGAGACCCAGTACTTC
>-|TRBV10-2|many|TRBJ2-3
CASSPGGAAGGSTQYF
TGCGCCAGCAGTCCAGGCGGGGCGGCCGGGGGCTCTACGCAGTATTTT
>-|TRBV20-1|many|TRBJ2-5
CSAREETQYF
TGCAGTGCTAGAGAAGAGACCCAGTACTTC
>-|TRBV5-1|many|TRBJ2-3
CASSFLDDTQYF
TGCGCCAGCAGTTTTCTGGACGATACGCAGTATTTT
>-|TRBV10-1|many|TRBJ2-6
CASSEDPRGSGANVLTF
TGCGCCAGCAGTGAGGACCCGAGAGGCTCTGGGGCCAACGTCCTGACTTTC
>-|TRBV6-2/TRBV6-3|many|TRBJ2-7
CASSYPNPVWGTEQYF
TGTGCCAGCAGTTACCCAAATCCAGTCTGGGGGACCGAGCAGTACTTC
>-|TRBV10-1|many|TRBJ1-1
CASSAPPEAFF
TGCGCCAGCAGTGCACCCCCTGAAGCTTTCTTT
>TRBD1|TRBV30|-|TRBJ1-6
CAWSSQGGVPLHF
TGTGCCTGGAGTTCGCAGGGGGGAGTCCCCCTCCACTTT